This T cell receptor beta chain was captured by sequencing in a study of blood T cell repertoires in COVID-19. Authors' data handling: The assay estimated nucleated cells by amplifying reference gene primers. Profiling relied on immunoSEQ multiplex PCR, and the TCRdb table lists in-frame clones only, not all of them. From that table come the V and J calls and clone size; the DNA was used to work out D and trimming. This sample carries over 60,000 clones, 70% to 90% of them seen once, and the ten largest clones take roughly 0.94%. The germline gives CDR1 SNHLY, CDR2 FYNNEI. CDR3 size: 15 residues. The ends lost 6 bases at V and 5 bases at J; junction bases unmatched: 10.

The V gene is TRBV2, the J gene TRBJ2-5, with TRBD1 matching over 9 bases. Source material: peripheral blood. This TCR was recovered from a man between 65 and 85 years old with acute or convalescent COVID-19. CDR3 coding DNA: TGTGCCAGCAGCAGGACAGGGGTAGTAGGGGAGACCCAGTACTTC. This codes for CASSRTGVVGETQYF.